This TCR beta chain was identified during a study of T cell changes during pregnancy in multiple sclerosis. The sample holds a few counts of this clone. CDR3 length: 14 amino acids. Trimming removed 6 bases from V and 6 bases from J; junction bases left unmatched: 8. The V gene's germline CDR1 is SQVTM and CDR2 ANQGSEA. Here immunoSEQ multiplex PCR was the method, and the copy in TCRdb shows in-frame clones only, minus some. This sample has some 28,000 clones, with under 90% found just once. Specimen: CD4+ T cells from peripheral blood mononuclear cells, collected in the first trimester of pregnancy. The chain combines TRBV29-1 with TRBJ1-5, with TRBD1 matching 10 bases. This receptor was taken from a female donor in good health, enrolled as a control in a pregnancy study. The chain's CDR3 is CSVTLTGGGQPQHF. DNA of the CDR3: TGCAGCGTCACATTGACAGGGGGCGGTCAGCCCCAGCATTTT.